One sample yielded the 5 T cell receptor beta chains listed below, sequenced in a study of neurological immune-mediated disorders. Using its own MiXCR run on the 5' RACE reads, TCRdb lists one record per CDR3 protein. This sample yields under 90,000 distinct CDR3 sequences, of which approximately 9.4% are seen a single time; 1.7% belongs to the top ten. The sample consisted of PBMCs. These receptors all stem from a man over 45 in good health.

This clonotype was detected a few times. The chain carries TRBV29-1 and TRBJ2-7; 9 bases line up with TRBD1. V shed 4 bases and J 3 bases; nucleotides not matched to a gene: 13. The length of the CDR3 is 16 residues. The germline gives CDR1 SQVTM, CDR2 ANQGSEA. As DNA, the CDR3 is TGCAGCGTTGCCTCCCTAGGGGGACAGGGAATCTACGAGCAGTACTTC. It encodes CSVASLGGQGIYEQYF.

This clonotype showed up many times. The chain carries TRBV25-1 and TRBJ2-5; 8 positions match TRBD1. Trimming removed 5 bases from V and 2 bases from J; junction bases left unmatched: 10. This CDR3 has 16 amino acids. Germline loops: CDR1 MGHDK, CDR2 SYGVNS. The CDR3 sequence is CASSKGVDRVQETQYF. CDR3 nucleotides: TGTGCCAGCAGTAAGGGAGTGGACAGGGTACAAGAGACCCAGTACTTC.

This clonotype was found many times. V is TRBV2 and J is TRBJ2-5; 7 bases map to TRBD2. The trim removed 6 bases at V and 5 bases at J, leaving 18 bases unmatched. The CDR3 is made up of 17 amino acids. Germline V gene data show CDR1 as SNHLY and CDR2 as FYNNEI. CDR3 sequence: CASSPPTRSGGRETQYF. CDR3 nucleotides: TGTGCCAGCAGCCCCCCTACTCGCTCGGGAGGAAGGGAGACCCAGTACTTC.

Comment on this clonotype: This may be a read error: a much more frequent sequence differs by one nucleotide. This rearrangement joins TRBV20-1 to TRBJ2-3, with a possible D match to TRBD1 (5 bases). With 0 bases removed from V and 7 bases from J, the gap between germline ends came to 14 bases. The CDR3 sequence is 14 residues long. The germline V gene has CDR1 DFQATT and CDR2 SNEGSKA (reference sequence). CDR3 DNA sequence: TGCAGTGCTAGAGAGGTCTCAGGGATCTATACGCAGTATTTT. This encodes CSAREVSGIYTQYF.

This clonotype was seen many times. J is TRBJ1-1 and V is TRBV2; D is possibly TRBD1 (5 bases). The CDR3 is made up of 14 amino acids. Between the trimmed V and J ends, which lost 9 bases and 4 bases, there was a span of 18 bases. Germline CDR1 reads SNHLY; CDR2 reads FYNNEI. The CDR3 DNA reads TGTGCCAGAATCTTGGGGGGGGTTGGCACTGAAGCTTTCTTT. Amino acid sequence: CARILGGVGTEAFF.